This T cell receptor beta chain appears in the sequencing data of a study of blood T cell repertoires in COVID-19. Here immunoSEQ multiplex PCR was the method, and the copy in TCRdb shows in-frame clones only, minus some. The sample has around 470,000 clones, 85% to 90% seen once. V trimming: 3 bases; J trimming: 3 bases; junction bases outside the gene matches: 6. CDR3 length: 15 amino acids. Germline assignment: CDR1 SGHVS and CDR2 FNYEAQ. This clonotype was sampled from a man aged 18 to 30 with COVID-19, enrolled during active disease. The rearrangement links TRBV7-6 to TRBJ2-7; TRBD2 matches at 9 bases. The specimen sequenced was peripheral blood. DNA for the CDR3: TGTGCCAGCAGCTTCTCTAGCGGGGATTACTACGAGCAGTACTTC. It specifies CASSFSSGDYYEQYF.